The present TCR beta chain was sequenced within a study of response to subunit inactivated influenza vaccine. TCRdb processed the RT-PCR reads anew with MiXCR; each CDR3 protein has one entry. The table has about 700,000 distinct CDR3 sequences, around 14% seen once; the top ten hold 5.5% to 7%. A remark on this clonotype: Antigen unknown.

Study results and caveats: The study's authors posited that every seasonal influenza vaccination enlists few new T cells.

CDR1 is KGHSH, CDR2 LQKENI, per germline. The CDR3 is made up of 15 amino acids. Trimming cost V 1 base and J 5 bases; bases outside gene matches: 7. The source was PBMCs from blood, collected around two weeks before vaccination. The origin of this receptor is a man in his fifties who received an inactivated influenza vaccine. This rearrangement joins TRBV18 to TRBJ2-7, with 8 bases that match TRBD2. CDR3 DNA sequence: TGTGCCAGCTCACCACTAGGTAGCGGGATCGACGAGCAGTACTTC. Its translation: CASSPLGSGIDEQYF. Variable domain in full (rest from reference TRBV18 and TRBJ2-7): NAGVMQNPRHLVRRRGQEARLRCSPMKGHSHVYWYRQLPEEGLKFMVYLQKENIIDESGMPKERFSAEFPKEGPSILRIQQVVRGDSAAYFCASSPLGSGIDEQYFGPGTRLTVT.